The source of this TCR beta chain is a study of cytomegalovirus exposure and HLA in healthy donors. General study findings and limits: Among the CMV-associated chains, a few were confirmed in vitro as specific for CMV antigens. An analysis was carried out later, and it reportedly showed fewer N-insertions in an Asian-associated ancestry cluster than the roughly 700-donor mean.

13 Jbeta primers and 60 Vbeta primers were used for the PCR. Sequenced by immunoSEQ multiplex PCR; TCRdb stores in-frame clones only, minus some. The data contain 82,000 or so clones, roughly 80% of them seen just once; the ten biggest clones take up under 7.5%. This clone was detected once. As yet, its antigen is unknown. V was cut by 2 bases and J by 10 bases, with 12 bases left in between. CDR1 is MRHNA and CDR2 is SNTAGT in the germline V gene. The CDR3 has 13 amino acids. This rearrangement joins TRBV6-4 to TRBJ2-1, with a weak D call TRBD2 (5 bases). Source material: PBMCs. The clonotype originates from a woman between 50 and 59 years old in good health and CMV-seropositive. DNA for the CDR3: TGTGCCAGCAGTGACCAAGGAGGACTGGAGCAGTTCTTC. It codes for CASSDQGGLEQFF.